These 28 T cell receptor beta chains were all obtained from the same sample, sequenced in a study of T cell clonality in common variable immunodeficiency. Study-level points and caveats: Fewer deletions and N-nucleotide insertions were reportedly seen in common variable immunodeficiency TCR beta sequences.

Produced via immunoSEQ multiplex PCR; TCRdb's table is partial and in-frame only. Recorded here are 30,000 to 40,000 clones, none singletons. Their cognate antigens are unknown. The sample consisted of peripheral blood mononuclear cells. The receptors were gathered from a human donor with common variable immunodeficiency.

This clone was counted ten times or more. The read comes to an end 3 residues before the CDR3 does, leaving the germline J gene to fill in the end. The chain recombines TRBV28 with TRBJ1-2; weak D call: TRBD1 (5 bases). Germline CDR1 and CDR2: MDHEN and SYDVKM. Trimming left V 3 bases short and J 0 bases short, with 14 bases between. The length of the CDR3 is 16 residues. The CDR3 sequence: CASSFPGGDTNYGYTF. CDR3 bases read: TGTGCCAGCAGTTTCCCCGGGGGGGATACTAACTATGGC.

This clone was picked up many times. With the read ending 3 residues before the CDR3 end, the germline J gene is used to fill in that end. The chain uses TRBV7-3 and TRBJ2-5; the match to TRBD2 covers 8 bases. This CDR3 is 13 amino acids long. Germline CDR1 reads SGHTA; CDR2 reads FQGTGA. Unmatched junction bases numbered 4, after V lost 5 bases and J lost 5 bases. The CDR3 DNA, read in part, is TGTGCCAGCAGCCGGACGGGGGGGGAGACC. Amino acid sequence: CASSRTGGET. The CDR3 reads in full as CASSRTGGETQYF.

The table lists this clone with a few counts. From the germline J gene comes the end of the CDR3, since the read stops 3 residues before it. The rearrangement joins TRBV19 to TRBJ1-1; 11 bases map to TRBD1. The CDR3 has 14 residues. Germline V gene data show CDR1 as LNHDA and CDR2 as SQIVND (reference sequence). The covered CDR3 bases are TGTGCCAGTATACGGACAGGGGGCAAAATCCTG. Encoded protein: CASIRTGGKIL. The full-length CDR3 reads as CASIRTGGKILAFF.

This clone has only a few counts. Sequencing ends 3 residues short of the CDR3 end; the germline J gene provides the rest. The V and J genes are TRBV7-9 and TRBJ2-3, with 7 bases identical to TRBD2. In germline, CDR1 is SEHNR, CDR2 FQNEAQ (reference sequence). The V segment lost 4 bases and the J segment 3 bases; nucleotides outside the gene matches: 4. This CDR3 has 14 residues. The covered CDR3 bases are TGTGCCAGCAGCTACGGGACTAATACAGATACG. Its protein is CASSYGTNTDT. The full CDR3 is CASSYGTNTDTQYF. The whole variable domain, filled in from reference TRBV7-9 and TRBJ2-3, reads DTGVSQNPRHKITKRGQNVTFRCDPISEHNRLYWYRQTLGQGPEFLTYFQNEAQLEKSRLLSDRFSAERPKGSFSTLEIQRTEQGDSAMYLCASSYGTNTDTQYFGPGTRLTVL.

This clone was seen more than once but under ten times. The CDR3 end falls 3 residues outside the read, so it is completed with the germline J gene. This chain connects TRBV7-9 to TRBJ2-5; D possibly corresponds to TRBD1 (6 bases). V lost 8 bases and J 5 bases, leaving 12 bases between the germline ends. In germline, CDR1 is SEHNR, CDR2 FQNEAQ (reference sequence). This CDR3 is 12 amino acids long. The CDR3 is CASGTGKETQYF. The DNA read from the CDR3 is TGTGCCAGCGGAACAGGGAAGGAGACC.

Details on this clone: Sequencing ends 3 residues short of the CDR3 end; the germline J gene provides the rest. J is TRBJ2-7 and V is TRBV7-9; TRBD1 matches at 8 bases. Germline CDR1 and CDR2: SEHNR and FQNEAQ (reference sequence). The CDR3 spans 14 residues. Trimming at V came to 1 base and at J to 2 bases, leaving 1 base not matched to a gene. The CDR3 loop reads CASSLVQGAYEQYF. The sequenced part of the CDR3 DNA is TGTGCCAGCAGCTTAGTACAGGGGGCCTACGAG. The full variable domain, completed using reference TRBV7-9 and TRBJ2-7, is DTGVSQNPRHKITKRGQNVTFRCDPISEHNRLYWYRQTLGQGPEFLTYFQNEAQLEKSRLLSDRFSAERPKGSFSTLEIQRTEQGDSAMYLCASSLVQGAYEQYFGPGTRLTVT.

In regard to this clone: The read ends 3 residues before the CDR3 terminus; that terminus is restored from the germline J gene. V and J are TRBV5-4 and TRBJ2-1; D perhaps matches TRBD1 (6 bases). The germline V gene encodes CDR1 SGHNT and CDR2 YYREEE (reference sequence). Trimming stripped 4 bases from V and 8 bases from J, with 10 bases between. This CDR3 is built from 12 residues. CDR3 protein: CASSTGSHEQFF. The CDR3 bases that were read are TGTGCCAGCAGCACAGGGTCCCATGAG.

With regard to this clone: Read data end 3 residues before the CDR3 end; the end is taken from the germline J gene. V is TRBV2 and J is TRBJ1-2; D is uncertain. V shed 3 bases and J shed 2 bases, with 4 bases lying between them. The CDR3 consists of 12 residues. Per the germline V gene, CDR1 is SNHLY and CDR2 is FYNNEI. The DNA read from the CDR3 is TGTGCCAGCAGTGATATAAACTATGGC. It is translated as CASSDINYG. The entire CDR3 protein reads CASSDINYGYTF. Complete variable domain (other parts from reference TRBV2 and TRBJ1-2): EPEVTQTPSHQVTQMGQEVILRCVPISNHLYFYWYRQILGQKVEFLVSFYNNEISEKSEIFDDQFSVERPDGSNFTLKIRSTKLEDSAMYFCASSDINYGYTFGSGTRLTVV.

Details on this clone: The CDR3 end lies 3 residues beyond the end of the read and is filled in from the germline J gene. The chain combines TRBV7-3 with TRBJ2-5; D gene unclear. CDR3 size: 11 residues. Germline V gene lookup returns CDR1 SGHTA and CDR2 FQGTGA. Trimming removed 5 bases at V and 2 bases at J, with 3 bases between. CDR3 region: CASSIQETQYF. The DNA read from the CDR3 is TGTGCCAGCAGCATACAAGAGACC.

The table lists this clone with many counts. The CDR3 is cut off 3 residues early in the read; its end comes from the germline J gene. The rearrangement joins TRBV27 to TRBJ1-2, with 7 bases that match TRBD1. J was trimmed by 4 bases and V by 5 bases; bases with no gene match: 10. Germline CDR1 MNHEY, CDR2 SMNVEV (reference sequence). This CDR3 spans 15 amino acids. The CDR3 DNA, read in part, is TGTGCCAGCAGTCGCTCATGGGACAGCAGCTATGGC. Amino acids: CASSRSWDSSYG. Given in full, the CDR3 is CASSRSWDSSYGYTF.

This clone was found many times. The read is 3 residues too short to cover the CDR3 end, so that end is filled in from the germline J gene. J is TRBJ2-3 and V is TRBV6-1; tentative D call: TRBD2 (5 bases). V was clipped by 4 bases and J by 4 bases, with 12 bases between them. CDR1 and CDR2 (germline): MNHNS, SASEGT. This CDR3 is built from 14 residues. CDR3 amino acids: CASSALEGADTQYF. The sequenced part of the CDR3 DNA is TGTGCCAGCAGTGCCCTCGAGGGCGCAGATACG.

By its share, this clone is medium-sized. The CDR3 end is not reached by the read, which stops 3 residues before it; the germline J gene fills it in. V usage is TRBV20-1 and J usage is TRBJ1-5; D unresolved. This CDR3 is built from 13 residues. Germline CDR1 reads DFQATT; CDR2 reads SNEGSKA (reference sequence). Trimming removed 2 bases at V and 8 bases at J, with 13 bases between. CDR3 bases read: TGCAGTGCTAGAAACATCCGTCGGGAGCCC. As protein: CSARNIRREP. The whole CDR3 reads CSARNIRREPQHF.

A few counts support this clone. The sequenced fragment ends 3 residues before the CDR3 boundary, so the rest is inferred from the germline J gene. This chain uses TRBV7-3 with TRBJ2-1; TRBD1 aligns across 9 bases. Losses at the gene ends were 3 bases for V and 9 bases for J; bases not matched to a gene: 6. This CDR3 is built from 14 residues. Germline loops: CDR1 SGHTA, CDR2 FQGTGA. CDR3: CASSFSDRGGEQFF. The DNA read from the CDR3 is TGTGCCAGCAGCTTTTCGGACAGGGGAGGTGAG.

This clone occurred a few times. From the germline J gene comes the end of the CDR3, since the read stops 3 residues before it. V is TRBV7-9 and J is TRBJ1-3, with D maybe TRBD1 (5 bases). The ends were cut back, 1 base at V and 4 bases at J, with 8 bases in the middle. The CDR3 spans 14 residues. CDR1 and CDR2 (germline): SEHNR, FQNEAQ (reference sequence). The CDR3 here is CASSLERTGNTIYF. The CDR3 bases that were read are TGTGCCAGCAGCTTAGAACGGACAGGAAACACC. Complete variable domain (other parts from reference TRBV7-9 and TRBJ1-3): DTGVSQNPRHKITKRGQNVTFRCDPISEHNRLYWYRQTLGQGPEFLTYFQNEAQLEKSRLLSDRFSAERPKGSFSTLEIQRTEQGDSAMYLCASSLERTGNTIYFGEGSWLTVV.

This clone qualifies as medium-sized. The read terminates 3 residues ahead of where the CDR3 ends, so the germline J gene completes it. This rearrangement joins TRBV30 to TRBJ1-2; maybe TRBD1 (6 bases). Trimming removed 8 bases from V and 0 bases from J, with 13 bases in between. Germline-derived CDR1 and CDR2 are GTSNPN and SVGIG (reference sequence). This CDR3 is built from 13 residues. The CDR3 bases that were read are TGTGCCCGGCACAGGGAATCTAACTATGGC. Translation: CARHRESNYG. The CDR3, in full, reads CARHRESNYGYTF.

The sample holds many counts of this clone. The sequenced CDR3 bases are TGTGCCAGTAGTCCGACTGCGGGGTATAACTACGAG. Translating gives CASSPTAGYNYE. In full, the CDR3 is CASSPTAGYNYEQYF. The V and J genes are TRBV19 and TRBJ2-7, with a possible D match to TRBD2 (6 bases). The CDR3 end falls 3 residues outside the read, so it is completed with the germline J gene. Germline lookup yields CDR1 LNHDA and CDR2 SQIVND (reference sequence). This CDR3 is 15 amino acids long. V lost 5 bases, J lost 3 bases, and 17 bases lay in between.

The sample holds a few counts of this clone. The read ends 3 residues early relative to the CDR3; the germline J gene fills the gap. V gene TRBV7-2 combines with J gene TRBJ1-2; 7 positions agree with TRBD1. Germline-derived CDR1 and CDR2 are SGHTA and FQGNSA. The CDR3 is made up of 15 amino acids. The J segment lost 5 bases and the V segment lost 3 bases, leaving 9 bases of the junction unmatched. The CDR3 DNA, read in part, is TGTGCCAGCAGCTTTACGGGACAGAACTCGTATGGC. Protein sequence: CASSFTGQNSYG. The entire CDR3 is CASSFTGQNSYGYTF.

This clone showed up many times. The sequenced fragment ends 3 residues before the CDR3 boundary, so the rest is inferred from the germline J gene. The chain is built from TRBV19 and TRBJ1-2; D remains ambiguous. The CDR3 sequence is 13 residues long. Trimming left V 5 bases short and J 1 base short, with 8 bases between. Germline loops: CDR1 LNHDA, CDR2 SQIVND (reference sequence). This chain's CDR3 is CASSVTVNYGYTF. The CDR3 DNA, read in part, is TGTGCCAGTAGTGTAACAGTTAACTATGGC.

This clone was seen ten or more times. The CDR3 bases that were read are TGTGCCAGCAGTTTAAAGGCAGGGGCAGGCACTGAA. This codes for CASSLKAGAGTE. The full-length CDR3 reads as CASSLKAGAGTEAFF. The rearrangement links TRBV12-3 or TRBV12-4 to TRBJ1-1, with a possible D match to TRBD1 (6 bases). The CDR3 is cut off 3 residues early in the read; its end comes from the germline J gene. Between the trimmed V and J ends, which lost 2 bases and 4 bases, there was a span of 14 bases. The CDR3 contains 15 residues.

By its share, this clone is medium-sized. The read ends 3 residues before the CDR3 terminus; that terminus is restored from the germline J gene. The V call is TRBV20-1, the J call TRBJ1-2; TRBD1 is a possible D gene (5 bases). Germline V gives CDR1 DFQATT, CDR2 SNEGSKA (reference sequence). The CDR3 contains 14 residues. Trimming stripped 6 bases from V and 7 bases from J, with 21 bases between. The CDR3 sequence is CSAVSQGDDTGYTF. The sequenced part of the CDR3 DNA is TGCAGTGCCGTGTCTCAGGGTGATGACACTGGC.

Regarding this clone: The read falls 3 residues short of the CDR3 end, and the missing part is taken from the germline J gene. The genes are TRBV7-2 and TRBJ2-7, with 8 bases that match TRBD1. The ends lost 4 bases at V and 5 bases at J; junction bases unmatched: 10. This CDR3 region has 15 residues. Germline V lookup: CDR1 SGHTA, CDR2 FQGNSA. The covered CDR3 bases are TGTGCCAGCAGCTCCGCCGGGACAGGTAGTCACGAG. It is translated as CASSSAGTGSHE. The entire CDR3 protein is CASSSAGTGSHEQYF.

This clone was seen a few times. Coverage ceases 3 residues before the CDR3 finishes, and the germline J gene fills in the end. The rearrangement uses TRBV30 and TRBJ2-7, with 11 bases matching TRBD1. The CDR3 length is 14 residues. CDR1 is GTSNPN and CDR2 is SVGIG in the germline V gene (reference sequence). The V and J ends lost 8 bases and 3 bases, in that order; junction bases with no gene match: 9. The sequenced part of the CDR3 DNA is TGTGCCAGTAGTACGGGACAGGGGGGCTACGAG. Protein product: CASSTGQGGYE. The complete CDR3 protein is CASSTGQGGYEQYF.

With respect to this clone: Read sequence stops 3 residues before the CDR3 end, and the germline J gene provides the missing end. The chain links TRBV19 to TRBJ2-2; the D gene is possibly TRBD2 (6 bases). The V end was cut by 8 bases, the J end by 7 bases, with 17 bases between. The CDR3 is made up of 14 amino acids. Per germline, CDR1 LNHDA and CDR2 SQIVND (reference sequence). Incomplete CDR3 DNA: TGTGCCAGTCTGGCGGGACTCCAGAACGGGGAG. The encoded protein is CASLAGLQNGE. The full CDR3 sequence reads CASLAGLQNGELFF.

A few counts support this clone. The read terminates 3 residues ahead of where the CDR3 ends, so the germline J gene completes it. The chain combines TRBV7-2 with TRBJ1-5, with D unclear. With 6 bases removed from V and 4 bases from J, the gap between germline ends came to 7 bases. CDR3 length: 12 residues. The germline V gene encodes CDR1 SGHTA and CDR2 FQGNSA. CDR3 DNA, as far as it was read: TGTGCCAGCAGTTACCAGAATCAGCCC. Protein sequence: CASSYQNQP. The whole CDR3 is CASSYQNQPQHF.

Concerning this clone: The CDR3 end is not reached by the read, which stops 3 residues before it; the germline J gene fills it in. J is TRBJ2-1 and V is TRBV30; tentatively, D is TRBD1 (6 bases). The CDR3 has 17 residues. Germline lookup yields CDR1 GTSNPN and CDR2 SVGIG (reference sequence). Trimming shortened V by 1 base and J by 0 bases, and 16 bases separated the two germline ends. The CDR3 loop reads CAWSETGSVNSYNEQFF. The CDR3 bases that were read are TGTGCCTGGAGTGAGACAGGCTCCGTGAACTCCTACAATGAG.

This clone qualifies as medium-sized. The read is 3 residues too short to cover the CDR3 end, so that end is filled in from the germline J gene. This specimen includes other DNA sequences encoding the same CDR3. The J gene is TRBJ2-1, the V gene TRBV20-1; 12 bases match TRBD2. The CDR3 runs 13 residues. The germline V gene encodes CDR1 DFQATT and CDR2 SNEGSKA (reference sequence). J lost 7 bases, V lost 6 bases, and 4 bases had no gene match. The CDR3 reads CSARLAGVNEQFF. The sequenced part of the CDR3 DNA is TGCAGTGCGAGACTAGCGGGAGTAAATGAG.

Concerning this clone itself: The CDR3 is cut off 3 residues early in the read; its end comes from the germline J gene. This sequence joins TRBV18 and TRBJ2-2; 7 nucleotides align to TRBD1. V was pared by 6 bases and J by 0 bases, with 7 bases of the junction left unmatched. This CDR3 has 16 amino acids. In germline, CDR1 is KGHSH, CDR2 LQKENI. Partial CDR3 DNA: TGTGCCAGCTCGACAGGGCTTATCTCGAACACCGGGGAG. It yields the protein CASSTGLISNTGE. The whole CDR3 sequence reads CASSTGLISNTGELFF.

This clone was observed many times. The read comes to an end 3 residues before the CDR3 does, leaving the germline J gene to fill in the end. The chain is built from TRBV28 and TRBJ2-1; the match to TRBD2 covers 10 bases. The CDR3 loop spans 14 amino acids. V shed 8 bases, J shed 7 bases, and the junction held 8 bases outside the gene matches. Germline V lookup: CDR1 MDHEN, CDR2 SYDVKM. The CDR3 loop is CASSQREGRNEQFF. The covered CDR3 bases are TGTGCCAGCTCCCAGCGGGAGGGCCGGAATGAG. Complete variable domain (other parts from reference TRBV28 and TRBJ2-1): DVKVTQSSRYLVKRTGEKVFLECVQDMDHENMFWYRQDPGLGLRLIYFSYDVKMKEKGDIPEGYSVSREKKERFSLILESASTNQTSMYLCASSQREGRNEQFFGPGTRLTVL.